These T cell receptor beta chains were read from a single sample in a study of cytomegalovirus exposure and HLA in healthy donors. Measured with immunoSEQ multiplex PCR; TCRdb has only the in-frame clones, and not every one. The repertoire includes 160,000 or so clones, roughly 80% of them detected once, and around 4% sits in the top ten. Sequencing was carried out using PBMCs. These receptors all stem from a man aged 40-49 years in good health and CMV-seronegative. The CDR3 runs from the conserved cysteine through the conserved F or W. A D gene is named only where the DNA matches it firmly. The size of a clone is reported for some rows only, either as once, few or many, or as a class for expanded clones.

D,length,size,V,J,DNA,CDR3
NA,13,NA,TRBV5-1,TRBJ2-2,TGCGCCAGCAGCTCTGAGGCGGCCGGGGAGCTGTTTTTT,CASSSEAAGELFF
NA,13,NA,TRBV6-5,TRBJ2-1,TGTGCCAGCAGTTACTCGACGCTAGGCAAGCAGTTCTTC,CASSYSTLGKQFF
NA,12,NA,TRBV29-1,TRBJ2-2,TGCAGCGTTCGTAAAAACACCGGGGAGCTGTTTTTT,CSVRKNTGELFF
NA,16,NA,TRBV7-9,TRBJ2-7,TGTTCCAGCAGCTTTCCCCTAGGCGGGTTCGGCTACGAGCAGTACTTC,CSSSFPLGGFGYEQYF
NA,14,NA,TRBV28,TRBJ2-3,TGTGCCAGCAGTGCCCCCGGCAGGGCAGATACGCAGTATTTT,CASSAPGRADTQYF
NA,13,few,TRBV4-1,TRBJ2-4,TGCGCCAGCAGCCAAGCCGCGGAAGACATTCAGTACTTC,CASSQAAEDIQYF
NA,14,NA,TRBV14,TRBJ1-2,TGTGCCAGCAGCCAAGCCCTCCTCTACGGGGGCTACACCTTC,CASSQALLYGGYTF
NA,14,NA,TRBV30,TRBJ1-5,TGTGCCTGGAGTCAGGGGACGGGCAATCAGCCCCAGCATTTT,CAWSQGTGNQPQHF
NA,14,NA,TRBV4-3,TRBJ2-1,TGCGCCAGCAGCCAAACTGGGGGGAAGAATGAGCAGTTCTTC,CASSQTGGKNEQFF
TRBD1,11,NA,TRBV27,TRBJ2-7,TGTGCCAGCGGACAGGGATCCGAGCAGTACTTC,CASGQGSEQYF
NA,15,NA,TRBV7-9,TRBJ1-2,TGTGCCAGCAGCTCGCCGAGTTTAGAGGGCTATGGCTACACCTTC,CASSSPSLEGYGYTF
NA,15,NA,TRBV5-6,TRBJ2-1,TGTGCCAGCAGCTTGAGGGGAATGTCCTACAATGAGCAGTTCTTC,CASSLRGMSYNEQFF
TRBD2,16,NA,TRBV11-2,TRBJ2-3,TGTGCCAGCAGCTTCAGACTAGCGGGGGGAGCAGATACGCAGTATTTT,CASSFRLAGGADTQYF
NA,12,NA,TRBV30,TRBJ1-2,TGTGCCTGGAGGATCTGGCAGGGGCGCTACACCTTC,CAWRIWQGRYTF
NA,15,NA,TRBV4-1,TRBJ2-5,TGCGCCAGCAGCCAAGATTGGCTCAGTTCACCGACCCAGTACTTC,CASSQDWLSSPTQYF
NA,13,once,TRBV15,TRBJ1-6,TGTGCCACCAGCAGAGATCCAAATTCACCCCTCCACTTT,CATSRDPNSPLHF
NA,15,NA,TRBV11-2,TRBJ1-1,TGTGCCAGCAGCTTAGATCGTGCCGGTCCCGCTGAAGCTTTCTTT,CASSLDRAGPAEAFF
TRBD1,15,NA,TRBV18,TRBJ1-2,TGTGCCAGCTCACCAGGGTTGGACAGGGACTATGGCTACACCTTC,CASSPGLDRDYGYTF
NA,13,NA,TRBV25-1,TRBJ1-2,TGTGCCAGCAGCACATTACAGGGTTCTGGCTACACCTTC,CASSTLQGSGYTF
NA,20,NA,TRBV4-1,TRBJ1-5,TGCGCCAGCAGCCAAGATCTGGGACGCGGCAGGGCAAACCCGGGAGGGCCCCAGCATTTT,CASSQDLGRGRANPGGPQHF
NA,15,NA,TRBV27,TRBJ2-3,TGTGCCAGCAGTTTAGGAGCAATTCCCCCAGATACGCAGTATTTT,CASSLGAIPPDTQYF
NA,15,NA,TRBV12-5,TRBJ2-5,TGTGCTAGTGGTTGGAACCCGACAGACCAAGAGACCCAGTACTTC,CASGWNPTDQETQYF
NA,13,NA,TRBV6-4,TRBJ2-1,TGTGCCAGCAGTGATGGAGCTTTTAATGAGCAGTTCTTC,CASSDGAFNEQFF
NA,12,once,TRBV2,TRBJ2-5,TGTGCCAGCAGTGTACAACAAGAGACCCAGTACTTC,CASSVQQETQYF
NA,14,NA,TRBV27,TRBJ2-2,TGTGCCAGCGGACGACGGGAGCCCACCGGGGAGCTGTTTTTT,CASGRREPTGELFF
TRBD1,17,NA,TRBV9,TRBJ2-2,TGTGCCAGCAGCGTATCCGGGACAGGGCAACTCACCGGGGAGCTGTTTTTT,CASSVSGTGQLTGELFF
TRBD1,15,NA,TRBV19,TRBJ1-2,TGTGCCAGTAGTGACACCACCAGGACAGGGTATGGCTACACCTTC,CASSDTTRTGYGYTF
NA,14,NA,TRBV5-1,TRBJ1-2,TGCGCCAGCAGCTTGGAGGAGACAGTCTATGGCTACACCTTC,CASSLEETVYGYTF
TRBD1,14,few,TRBV28,TRBJ1-2,TGTGCCAGCAGTCCGACAGGGTTTAACTATGGCTACACCTTC,CASSPTGFNYGYTF
NA,16,NA,TRBV5-1,TRBJ2-5,TGCGCCAGCAGCTTGGGTGGCAGGGGTATAGAAGAGACCCAGTACTTC,CASSLGGRGIEETQYF
TRBD2,13,NA,TRBV6-5,TRBJ2-3,TGTGCCAGCAGAGCGGGAAGCACAGATACGCAGTATTTT,CASRAGSTDTQYF
TRBD1,13,NA,TRBV29-1,TRBJ2-3,TGCAGCTTCCGGGACAGGGGGCGAGATACGCAGTATTTT,CSFRDRGRDTQYF
NA,15,NA,TRBV30,TRBJ2-3,TGTGCCTGGACCGGCGGGGGCCGCAGCACAGATACGCAGTATTTT,CAWTGGGRSTDTQYF
TRBD1,15,NA,TRBV28,TRBJ2-7,TGTGCCAGCAGCAGGGGGGACAGGGGATCCTACGAGCAGTACTTC,CASSRGDRGSYEQYF
NA,13,NA,TRBV9,TRBJ2-1,TGTGCCAGCAGCGTAGCCTCCGACAATGAGCAGTTCTTC,CASSVASDNEQFF